This TCR delta chain was sequenced for a study of Vδ1+ human thymocytes. As for this clone: Its antigen is as yet unknown. An end of the junction does not agree with germline; a read error may underlie this.

Alphabeta T cells were depleted, then CD3+ Vdelta1+ Vdelta2- thymocytes were FACS-sorted. Study findings and constraints: Thymic TRG and TRD repertoires appeared highly polyclonal, with Gaussian CDR3 length distributions. The authors advised highly purified populations and single-cell validation. Despite high sort purity, about 19% of thymic T cell receptor delta sequences were Vdelta2.

Looked up from germline, CDR1 is TSWWSYY and CDR2 is QGS. This CDR3 has 18 amino acids. The template was reverse-transcribed extracted RNA. Pooled V-gene forward primers with one constant-region reverse primer generated the CDR3 amplicons by multiplex PCR. TCRdb redid the clone calls on the multiplex PCR reads with CATT. Seen here are tens of thousands of delta-chain clones, 8% to 10% observed once, and the top ten hold almost 1%. The receptor was isolated from a child under three years old who had congenital heart surgery. V usage is TRDV1 and J usage is TRDJ1; 8 bases are a match to TRDD3. The sample taken for sequencing was Vdelta1+ gamma-delta thymocytes from the thymus. Subset described: FACS-sorted CD3+ TCRalphabeta- TCRVdelta1+ TCRVdelta2- thymocytes. The CDR3 is CALGGTFLTGIPTGKLIF. Written as DNA, the CDR3 is TGTGCTCTTGGGGGCACATTCCTAACGGGGATACCAACCGGTAAACTCATCTTT.